A selection of T cell receptor beta chains follows, all from one sample in a study of identical twins. In TCRdb, the 5' RACE reads were re-called with MiXCR into one record per CDR3 protein. Among under 400,000 distinct CDR3 sequences listed, roughly 10% were seen once. Sequencing was done on a sample of naive T cells sorted from blood. Source of these receptors: a woman aged 50 to 60 in good health. Each CDR3 is given without its conserved first and last residue.

V,J,CDR3
TRBV9,TRBJ2-2,ASSVVPSPNTGELF
TRBV15,TRBJ2-3,ATSSLLGDSGTDTQY
TRBV7-6,TRBJ2-1,ASSLVPSRNEQF
TRBV18,TRBJ2-5,ASSGGARQETQY
TRBV4-2,TRBJ1-4,ASRGQEEKLF
TRBV7-2,TRBJ2-3,ASTLGLAVSDTQY
TRBV29-1,TRBJ2-1,SVDLPGGIYNEQF
TRBV10-3,TRBJ2-5,AISEVMTGSETQY
TRBV4-1,TRBJ2-3,ASSQFGIRLNTDTQY
TRBV7-9,TRBJ2-2,ASSLASSGLNTGELF
TRBV29-1,TRBJ2-7,SVGWSGSSSYEQY
TRBV11-2,TRBJ1-3,ASSLQGKSGNTIY
TRBV29-1,TRBJ2-2,SAFEGSGELF
TRBV6-1,TRBJ1-5,ASSGQGGIGNQPQH
TRBV29-1,TRBJ1-1,SVRGRLNTEAF
TRBV6-2/TRBV6-3,TRBJ2-4,ASSESGWDIQY
TRBV7-9,TRBJ2-1,ASSLDGHAEQF
TRBV12-3/TRBV12-4,TRBJ2-1,ASSLGGTGAGDEQF
TRBV29-1,TRBJ2-1,SVRTGGVLNEQF
TRBV15,TRBJ2-1,ATSRQGRDEQF
TRBV25-1,TRBJ2-7,ASSEDGRSYEQY
TRBV25-1,TRBJ2-4,ASSPPRAGLAKNIQY
TRBV11-2,TRBJ1-1,ASSQRTGRLNTEAF
TRBV5-6,TRBJ1-1,ASRGNLNTEAF
TRBV4-1,TRBJ1-1,ASSPGLGGRAF
TRBV20-1,TRBJ2-1,SARGTKGANEQF